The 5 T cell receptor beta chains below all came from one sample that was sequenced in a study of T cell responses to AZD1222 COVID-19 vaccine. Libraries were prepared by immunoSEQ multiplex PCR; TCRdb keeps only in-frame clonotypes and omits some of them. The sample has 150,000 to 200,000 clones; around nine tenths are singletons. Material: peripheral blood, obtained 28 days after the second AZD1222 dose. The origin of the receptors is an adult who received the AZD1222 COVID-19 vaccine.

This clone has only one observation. The CDR3 DNA follows: TGTGCTAGTGGTTTGGTAATAGCGGCAGGGGGCACTGAAGCTTTCTTT. This sequence encodes CASGLVIAAGGTEAFF. This rearrangement joins TRBV12-5 to TRBJ1-1, with TRBD1 matching over 7 bases. CDR1 and CDR2 from the germline V gene are LGHNT and FRNRAP. CDR3 size: 16 residues. The V gene end was trimmed by 0 bases and the J gene end by 4 bases; junction bases not matched to a gene: 8.

The CDR3 region has the DNA TGTGCCAGCACCCTCGGACTGTCCGACACCGGGGAGCTGTTTTTT. Protein: CASTLGLSDTGELFF. The rearrangement joins TRBV27 to TRBJ2-2, with D maybe TRBD2 (5 bases). Trimming pared 7 bases from V and 3 bases from J, leaving 15 bases between. Looked up from germline, CDR1 is MNHEY and CDR2 is SMNVEV (reference sequence). The CDR3 runs to 15 residues.

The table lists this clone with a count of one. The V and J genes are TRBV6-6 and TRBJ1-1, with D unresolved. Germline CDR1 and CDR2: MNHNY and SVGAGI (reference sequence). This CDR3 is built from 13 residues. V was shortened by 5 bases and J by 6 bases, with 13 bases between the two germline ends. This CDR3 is CASSRSHGAEAFF. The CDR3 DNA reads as TGTGCCAGCAGTCGCTCACATGGGGCTGAAGCTTTCTTT.

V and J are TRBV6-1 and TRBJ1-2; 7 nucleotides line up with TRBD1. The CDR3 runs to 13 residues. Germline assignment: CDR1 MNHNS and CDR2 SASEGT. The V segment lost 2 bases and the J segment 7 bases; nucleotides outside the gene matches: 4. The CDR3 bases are TGTGCCAGCAGTGAACAGGGGGTGTCTGGCTACACCTTC. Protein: CASSEQGVSGYTF.

CDR3 loop: CASTLAIGASYEQYF. CDR3 sequence (DNA): TGTGCCAGTACCTTGGCTATAGGGGCGTCCTACGAGCAGTACTTC. V is TRBV19 and J is TRBJ2-7; possible D gene TRBD1, 5 bases. Per germline, CDR1 LNHDA and CDR2 SQIVND (reference sequence). This CDR3 region has 15 residues. V was shortened by 7 bases and J by 1 base, with 17 bases between the two germline ends.